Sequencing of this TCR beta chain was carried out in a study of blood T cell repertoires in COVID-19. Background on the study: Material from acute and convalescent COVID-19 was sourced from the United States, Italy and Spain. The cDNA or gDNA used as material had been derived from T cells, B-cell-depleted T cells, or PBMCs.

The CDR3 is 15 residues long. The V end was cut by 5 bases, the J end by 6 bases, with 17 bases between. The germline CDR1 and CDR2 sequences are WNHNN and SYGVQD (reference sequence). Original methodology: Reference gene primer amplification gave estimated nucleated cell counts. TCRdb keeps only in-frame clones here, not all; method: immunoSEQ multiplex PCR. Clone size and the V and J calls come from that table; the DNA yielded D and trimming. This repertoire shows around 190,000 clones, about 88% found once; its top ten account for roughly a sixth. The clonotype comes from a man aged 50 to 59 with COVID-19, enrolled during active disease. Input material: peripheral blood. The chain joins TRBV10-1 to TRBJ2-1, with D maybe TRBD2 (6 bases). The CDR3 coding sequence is TGCGCCAGCAGTCCACCCGGGAGTCGGATCAATGAGCAGTTCTTC. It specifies CASSPPGSRINEQFF.